This T cell receptor beta chain derives from a study of T cell repertoires in cytomegalovirus infection. Overall study context: Selected CMV epitopes included recently identified HLA-C-restricted ones as well as well-studied HLA-B-restricted ones. Signatures in public TCR beta sequences pointed to both CMV infection and matching HLA type. Study-wide findings and caveats: CMV-specific TCR beta clonotypes restricted by HLA-C were the ones dominating the ex vivo response. Summed frequency of public TCR beta families distinguished CMV carriers with the relevant HLA.

In TCRdb, the reads were re-called with MiXCR into one record per CDR3 protein. The sample has roughly 170,000 distinct CDR3 sequences, about 20% seen once. In this sample, this clonotype turned up a few times. Antigen: not known. CDR3 size: 12 residues. The ends were cut back, 5 bases at V and 6 bases at J, with 10 bases in the middle. CDR1 is SEHNR and CDR2 is FQNEAQ in the germline V gene (reference sequence). This chain uses TRBV7-9 with TRBJ1-1, with D uncertain. The sequencing used CD8+ T cells from cultured PBMCs, collected from culture after CMV antigen stimulation. This receptor was taken from a human donor in good health (CMV status not recorded). Some clones in this sample may be carry-over from other donors' samples. The CDR3 DNA follows: TGTGCCAGCAGCAAGGGAGGGCCTGAAGCTTTCTTT. Its protein product is CASSKGGPEAFF.